A single sample gave rise to the 28 T cell receptor beta chains below, sequenced in a study of control samples from healthy donors and cancer patients (dated by TCRdb to about 2020). Receptor libraries were prepared by the immunoSEQ multiplex PCR assay. Held by TCRdb, this immuneACCESS table contains in-frame sequences only and omits some clones. Under half of the omission traces to an unresolved V gene where checked; the cause of the rest is unknown. The sample table records about 6,700 clones; about 74% of these occur just once. Approximately 15% of the sample lies in the top ten. Sequences were obtained from formalin-fixed, paraffin-embedded tissue. These receptors were collected from a male donor with melanoma.

The rearrangement joins TRBV2 to TRBJ1-5; the D is unclear. The CDR3 extends over 12 amino acids. CDR1 and CDR2 from the germline V gene are SNHLY and FYNNEI. With 3 bases removed from V and 12 bases from J, the gap between germline ends came to 12 bases. The CDR3 here is CASSETTPHQHF. In nucleotides, the CDR3 is TGTGCCAGCAGTGAGACCACACCGCACCAGCATTTT.

This chain uses TRBV9 with TRBJ1-3; D ambiguous. CDR3 length: 12 residues. CDR1 and CDR2 (germline): SGDLS, YYNGEE. The germline V and J ends were trimmed by 2 bases and 4 bases, with 4 bases remaining between them. The CDR3: CASSVPGNTIYF. Here the CDR3 DNA reads TGTGCCAGCAGCGTTCCGGGAAACACCATATATTTT.

CDR3 coding DNA: TGTGCCAGTAGTATAGCCCCCTATAGCAATCAGCCCCAGCATTTT. Translated, it gives CASSIAPYSNQPQHF. The V and J genes are TRBV19 and TRBJ1-5; D is unclear. The CDR3 contains 15 residues. Between the trimmed V and J ends, which lost 1 base and 0 bases, there was a span of 7 bases. The germline V gene has CDR1 LNHDA and CDR2 SQIVND (reference sequence).

V and J are TRBV7-6 and TRBJ2-3; D remains ambiguous. Germline V gene sequence: CDR1 SGHVS, CDR2 FNYEAQ. V lost 3 bases, J lost 1 base, and 2 bases lay in between. CDR3 length: 12 residues. CDR3 region: CASSFGTDTQYF. CDR3 nucleotide sequence: TGTGCCAGCAGCTTCGGCACAGATACGCAGTATTTT. Drawing the rest from reference TRBV7-6 and TRBJ2-3, the complete variable domain is GAGVSQSPRYKVTKRGQDVALRCDPISGHVSLYWYRQALGQGPEFLTYFNYEAQQDKSGLPNDRFSAERPEGSISTLTIQRTEQRDSAMYRCASSFGTDTQYFGPGTRLTVL.

Turning to this clone: This may be a read error, as it is one base from a much larger clone. This chain joins TRBV9 and TRBJ2-3; tentative D call: TRBD2 (7 bases). The germline V gene encodes CDR1 SGDLS and CDR2 YYNGEE. CDR3 length: 15 amino acids. The CDR3 spells CARSLWGGAEDTQYF. The CDR3, as DNA: TGTGCCCGCAGCCTCTGGGGGGGGGCGGAAGATACGCAGTATTTT.

By sample share, this clone is large. The rearrangement uses TRBV4-1 and TRBJ2-2; D is undetermined. In germline, CDR1 is MGHRA, CDR2 YSYEKL. The V and J ends lost 0 bases and 6 bases respectively, with 11 bases between them. This CDR3 has 15 residues. CDR3: CASSQEGLYAGELFF. The CDR3 DNA sequence: TGCGCCAGCAGCCAAGAGGGCCTTTACGCCGGGGAGCTGTTTTTT.

This clone was found a few times. V is TRBV28 and J is TRBJ1-4; D remains ambiguous. The CDR3 consists of 13 residues. Germline CDR1 MDHEN, CDR2 SYDVKM. V lost 5 bases and J 3 bases, leaving 7 bases between the germline ends. This CDR3 reads CASSTRANEKLFF. In nucleotides, the CDR3 is TGTGCCAGCAGTACTCGTGCTAATGAAAAACTGTTTTTT.

The rearrangement uses TRBV6-5 and TRBJ2-7, with D unclear. Germline CDR1 and CDR2: MNHEY and SVGAGI. CDR3 size: 13 residues. The ends were cut back, 4 bases at V and 0 bases at J, with 7 bases in the middle. The CDR3 nucleotides read TGTGCCAGCAGTTCGGGTCCCTCCTACGAGCAGTACGTC. As protein: CASSSGPSYEQYV.

This chain connects TRBV19 to TRBJ1-3; the D gene is possibly TRBD1 (6 bases). Deletions cut 3 bases from V and 0 bases from J, with 9 bases between. From germline, CDR1 is LNHDA and CDR2 SQIVND (reference sequence). The CDR3 is 15 amino acids. This CDR3 reads CASSIPGHSGNTIYF. The CDR3 DNA sequence: TGTGCCAGTAGTATCCCGGGACACTCTGGAAACACCATATATTTT.

The J gene is TRBJ1-6, the V gene TRBV19; 7 bases align to TRBD1. The CDR3 runs 17 residues. The germline V gene has CDR1 LNHDA and CDR2 SQIVND (reference sequence). V was pared by 3 bases and J by 10 bases, with 15 bases of the junction left unmatched. The CDR3 bases are TGTGCCAGTAGTATGGGCGGCGAGGGGGCGTCTGGATCACCCCTCCACTTT. Amino acids: CASSMGGEGASGSPLHF.

Notes on this clone: The germline gene is not matched at one end of the junction; a read error may be the cause. The chain employs TRBV6-6 and TRBJ1-2; possible D gene TRBD1, 5 bases. Germline-derived CDR1 and CDR2 are MNHNY and SVGAGI (reference sequence). The CDR3 is 13 amino acids. CDR3 sequence: CASSYRSENGYTF. For the CDR3, the DNA is TGTGCCAGCAGCTACAGGTCGGAAAATGGCTACACCTTT.

The chain uses TRBV11-2 and TRBJ1-1; no clear D. V was pared by 4 bases and J by 7 bases, with 10 bases between. Germline CDR1 and CDR2: SGHAT and FQNNGV. There are 12 residues in the CDR3. CDR3 DNA sequence: TGTGCCAGCAGCTACTCCCGGGGTGAAGCTTTCTTT. Translated: CASSYSRGEAFF.

The sample holds one count of this clone. This sequence joins TRBV5-6 and TRBJ1-5; 7 nucleotides line up with TRBD1. V gave up 4 bases and J gave up 0 bases; unmatched junction bases: 7. CDR3 length equals 16 residues. Germline CDR1 and CDR2: SGHDT and YYEEEE. The CDR3 nucleotides are TGTGCCAGCAGCCGACAGGGAATGAATAGCAATCAGCCCCAGCATTTT. Its translation is CASSRQGMNSNQPQHF. Filled out from reference TRBV5-6 and TRBJ1-5, the complete variable domain reads DAGVTQSPTHLIKTRGQQVTLRCSPKSGHDTVSWYQQALGQGPQFIFQYYEEEERQRGNFPDRFSGHQFPNYSSELNVNALLLGDSALYLCASSRQGMNSNQPQHFGDGTRLSIL.

J is TRBJ1-3 and V is TRBV18; D perhaps matches TRBD1 (5 bases). Germline values: CDR1 KGHSH, CDR2 LQKENI. V dropped 3 bases and J dropped 0 bases, with 9 bases sitting between them. The CDR3 is 15 residues long. The CDR3 sequence is CASSPGQVSGNTIYF. The CDR3 nucleotides are TGTGCCAGCTCACCGGGGCAGGTCTCTGGAAACACCATATATTTT.

By proportion, this clone is medium-sized (0.01 to 0.1%). J is TRBJ2-1 and V is TRBV19; D ambiguous. Trimming stripped 2 bases from V and 0 bases from J, with 8 bases between. The CDR3 consists of 15 residues. Looked up from germline, CDR1 is LNHDA and CDR2 is SQIVND (reference sequence). The CDR3 nucleotides are TGTGCCAGTAGTATAACTGGCGGCTCCTACAATGAGCAGTTCTTC. Its translation is CASSITGGSYNEQFF.

This clone is judged large (0.1 to 1%). The chain combines TRBV3-1 (or the pseudogene TRBV3-2) with TRBJ2-5, with 9 bases fitting TRBD2. Germline loops: CDR1 LGHDT, CDR2 YNNKEL (reference sequence). The CDR3 is 14 residues long. The J segment lost 5 bases and the V segment lost 7 bases, leaving 8 bases of the junction unmatched. The CDR3 spells CASNPGLAGETQYF. DNA for the CDR3: TGTGCCAGCAATCCGGGACTAGCTGGCGAGACCCAGTACTTC.

The chain carries TRBV4-3 and TRBJ2-3; 8 bases match TRBD2. Losses at the gene ends were 0 bases for V and 2 bases for J; bases not matched to a gene: 1. This CDR3 is built from 15 residues. In germline, CDR1 is LGHNA, CDR2 YSLEER. The CDR3 protein is CASSQEAGATDTQYF. DNA of the CDR3: TGCGCCAGCAGCCAAGAAGCGGGGGCCACAGATACGCAGTATTTT.

Turning to this clone: Since no conserved phenylalanine or tryptophan closes the CDR3, a read error is the likely cause. The V gene is TRBV7-4, the J gene TRBJ2-7; tentative D call: TRBD2 (5 bases). V shed 7 bases and J shed 4 bases, with 20 bases lying between them. The CDR3 has 15 residues. CDR1 SGHVT and CDR2 SQSDAQ come from the germline V gene. The CDR3 sequence: CASNLDRRRWYEQYI. The DNA for the CDR3 is TGTGCCAGCAACCTGGACCGGAGGCGGTGGTACGAGCAGTACATC.

This clone is large by share. The chain joins TRBV28 to TRBJ1-1; no reliable D call. The V end was cut by 5 bases, the J end by 6 bases, with 16 bases between. The CDR3 has 14 amino acids. The germline V gene has CDR1 MDHEN and CDR2 SYDVKM. The CDR3 sequence: CASSQTSAKAEAFF. The DNA for the CDR3 is TGTGCCAGCAGTCAGACCTCTGCCAAGGCTGAAGCTTTCTTT.

The V and J genes are TRBV14 and TRBJ1-3; a possible D gene is TRBD1 (5 bases). The germline gives CDR1 SGHDN, CDR2 FVKESK. The CDR3 sequence is 16 residues long. The ends were cut back, 0 bases at V and 2 bases at J, with 11 bases in the middle. This CDR3 is CASSQDGRGPGNTIYF. CDR3 nucleotides: TGTGCCAGCAGCCAAGACGGGAGGGGACCTGGAAACACCATATATTTT.

This clone was seen a single time. The CDR3 bases are TGTGCCAGCAGCTTAGGGGGGAGAGGCAATCAGCCCCAGCATTTT. Translated: CASSLGGRGNQPQHF. This rearrangement joins TRBV7-2 to TRBJ1-5; a possible D gene is TRBD1 (5 bases). Per the germline V gene, CDR1 is SGHTA and CDR2 is FQGNSA. The CDR3 spans 15 residues. V was pared by 1 base and J by 2 bases, with 9 bases between.

This clone has just one count. Here the CDR3 DNA reads TGTGCCAGTAGTACCCGCGCAGGTTGGGGGACGCAGTATTTT. It translates to CASSTRAGWGTQYF. The J gene is TRBJ2-3, the V gene TRBV19, with D perhaps assigned TRBD1 or TRBD2 (5 bases each). Deletions cut 4 bases from V and 9 bases from J, with 17 bases between. Germline V lookup: CDR1 LNHDA, CDR2 SQIVND (reference sequence). CDR3 length: 14 residues.

This clone came up a few times. CDR3 sequence reads: CASSYKLAATYEQYF. DNA for the CDR3: TGTGCCAGCAGTTACAAGCTAGCGGCTACCTACGAGCAGTACTTC. V is TRBV6-5 and J is TRBJ2-7; the match to TRBD2 covers 7 bases. Per germline, CDR1 MNHEY and CDR2 SVGAGI. CDR3 length equals 15 residues. The V and J ends lost 2 bases and 2 bases, in that order; junction bases with no gene match: 6.

The chain couples TRBV6-1 to TRBJ2-6; TRBD2 aligns across 8 bases. This CDR3 comprises 19 residues. Germline-derived CDR1 and CDR2 are MNHNS and SASEGT. Trimming removed 1 base from V and 2 bases from J; junction bases left unmatched: 10. CDR3 nucleotide sequence: TGTGCCAGCAGTGAAGTGGGGACTGCCGGGGGGGCTGGGGCCAACGTCCTGACTTTC. It encodes CASSEVGTAGGAGANVLTF.

The rearrangement links TRBV7-9 to TRBJ1-2; 8 bases agree with TRBD1. CDR1 and CDR2 (germline): SEHNR, FQNEAQ (reference sequence). The junction had 7 bases not matched to a gene; V was cut back by 1 base and J by 6 bases. The CDR3 extends over 15 amino acids. This chain's CDR3 is CASSLGVGQGHGYTF. As DNA, the CDR3 is TGTGCCAGCAGCTTAGGGGTCGGACAGGGCCATGGCTACACCTTC. Full variable domain (rest looked up from reference TRBV7-9 and TRBJ1-2): DTGVSQNPRHKITKRGQNVTFRCDPISEHNRLYWYRQTLGQGPEFLTYFQNEAQLEKSRLLSDRFSAERPKGSFSTLEIQRTEQGDSAMYLCASSLGVGQGHGYTFGSGTRLTVV.

The chain has TRBV5-1 and TRBJ1-3; D gene uncertain. Trimming left V 2 bases short and J 6 bases short, with 12 bases between. Germline CDR1 SGHRS, CDR2 YFSETQ. The length of the CDR3 is 14 residues. The CDR3 DNA sequence: TGCGCCAGCAGCTTCAGCGGACCTGAAAACACCATATATTTT. Amino acids: CASSFSGPENTIYF.

This clone was counted a few times. The genes are TRBV27 and TRBJ1-2; D remains ambiguous. Trimming took off 1 base at V and 1 base at J, with 4 bases between the two ends. The CDR3 extends over 13 amino acids. Germline loops: CDR1 MNHEY, CDR2 SMNVEV (reference sequence). The DNA of the CDR3 is TGTGCCAGCAGTTTATTCGGTAACTATGGCTACACCTTC. It codes for CASSLFGNYGYTF.

The chain has TRBV6-4 and TRBJ1-1, with unresolved D. Germline V gene sequence: CDR1 MRHNA, CDR2 SNTAGT. V was trimmed by 4 bases and J by 4 bases, leaving 10 bases between them. The CDR3 sequence is 13 residues long. The CDR3 loop is CASSAEEATEAFF. In nucleotides, the CDR3 is TGTGCCAGCAGTGCGGAAGAAGCCACTGAAGCTTTCTTT.